The 14 T cell receptor beta chains below were found in one sample sequenced in a study of blood T cell repertoires in COVID-19. This table comes from immunoSEQ multiplex PCR, and its TCRdb copy is limited to in-frame clones, with some not included. The data hold about 120,000 clones, with around nine tenths observed a single time. The sequencing input was peripheral blood. Receptors were obtained from a man aged 45-60 years with acute or convalescent COVID-19.

The genes are TRBV20-1 and TRBJ2-1; TRBD2 aligns across 9 bases. V lost 3 bases and J lost 6; bases outside the gene matches: 6. From germline, CDR1 is DFQATT and CDR2 SNEGSKA (reference sequence). This CDR3 has 14 amino acids. CDR3 nucleotide sequence: TGCAGTGCTAGTATGCGGGAGGGCCGCAATGAGCAGTTCTTC. It encodes CSASMREGRNEQFF.

The sample holds a few counts of this clone. The CDR3 sequence is CASTLGVSGTGRHEQFF. DNA of the CDR3: TGTGCCAGTACCCTGGGGGTATCCGGGACAGGGCGGCATGAGCAGTTCTTC. V is TRBV19 and J is TRBJ2-1, with 9 bases fitting TRBD1. There are 17 residues in the CDR3. V was clipped by 7 bases and J by 8 bases; unmatched bases: 18. Germline values: CDR1 LNHDA, CDR2 SQIVND (reference sequence).

This chain joins TRBV24-1 and TRBJ2-5; unclear D gene. Per the germline V gene, CDR1 is KGHDR and CDR2 is SFDVKD. V was pared by 12 bases and J by 1 base, with 5 bases between. The CDR3 loop spans 10 amino acids. CDR3 in amino acids: CASLQETQYF. In DNA form, the CDR3 reads TGTGCCTCCCTCCAAGAGACCCAGTACTTC.

The rearrangement uses TRBV11-2 and TRBJ2-5; TRBD2 matches 14 bases. The germline gives CDR1 SGHAT, CDR2 FQNNGV. CDR3 length equals 17 residues. V was clipped by 4 bases and J by 2 bases; unmatched bases: 6. The chain's CDR3 is CASSSGLAGVGQETQYF. In DNA, the CDR3 is TGTGCCAGCAGCTCGGGACTAGCGGGAGTTGGGCAAGAGACCCAGTACTTC.

This clone showed up just once. Written as DNA, the CDR3 is TGTGCCAGTAGTAGCGGGTTAAACTACAATGAGCAGTTCTTC. Its protein is CASSSGLNYNEQFF. J is TRBJ2-1 and V is TRBV19; weak D call: TRBD2 (5 bases). The V end was cut by 4 bases, the J end by 3 bases, with 10 bases between. The CDR3 has 14 residues. Germline V CDR1 and CDR2: LNHDA, SQIVND (reference sequence).

The count of this clone is one. The V gene is TRBV6-6, the J gene TRBJ2-1, with D possibly TRBD1 on 6 matching bases. V lost 6 bases and J lost 3, with 15 bases in between. Germline CDR1 reads MNHNY; CDR2 reads SVGAGI (reference sequence). The CDR3 runs 15 residues. CDR3 region: CASRSPAGVYNEQFF. In DNA, the CDR3 is TGTGCCAGCAGATCCCCGGCAGGGGTCTACAATGAGCAGTTCTTC.

The chain couples TRBV7-9 to TRBJ2-2; TRBD1 aligns across 10 bases. Germline loops: CDR1 SEHNR, CDR2 FQNEAQ (reference sequence). This CDR3 is built from 15 residues. The junction had 7 bases not matched to a gene; V was cut back by 6 bases and J by 6 bases. CDR3 sequence reads: CASRADRGVPGELFF. The CDR3 coding sequence is TGTGCCAGCAGGGCGGACAGGGGGGTCCCCGGGGAGCTGTTTTTT.

This clone turned up a few times. Different DNA sequences within this sample yield the same CDR3. The chain combines TRBV6-4 with TRBJ2-3, with 7 bases matching TRBD2. Per germline, CDR1 MRHNA and CDR2 SNTAGT. This CDR3 is built from 13 residues. The V gene end was trimmed by 8 bases and the J gene end by 3 bases; junction bases not matched to a gene: 5. The CDR3 region has the DNA TGTGCCAGCTCAAGGACTAGAACAGATACGCAGTATTTT. Its translation is CASSRTRTDTQYF.

The chain recombines TRBV10-3 with TRBJ2-3; 10 bases fit TRBD2. Germline CDR1 ENHRY, CDR2 SYGVKD. The J segment lost 5 bases and the V segment lost 7 bases, leaving 6 bases of the junction unmatched. CDR3 length equals 14 residues. DNA of the CDR3: TGTGCCATCAATCCGGGACTAGCGTTAGATACGCAGTATTTT. Protein: CAINPGLALDTQYF.

The V call is TRBV6-6, the J call TRBJ1-5; D remains unclear. Trimming took off 6 bases at V and 6 bases at J, with 12 bases between the two ends. The CDR3 totals 13 residues. Germline CDR1 MNHNY, CDR2 SVGAGI (reference sequence). The CDR3 DNA sequence: TGTGCCAGCAGCTTGGAAGACTCTCAGCCCCAGCATTTT. Translation gives CASSLEDSQPQHF.

This clone has a handful of counts. This sequence joins TRBV9 and TRBJ1-6; D might be TRBD1 (5 bases). From germline, CDR1 is SGDLS and CDR2 YYNGEE. Trimming stripped 0 bases from V and 5 bases from J, with 6 bases between. CDR3 length: 14 residues. The chain's CDR3 is CASSVATDNSPLHF. The CDR3 DNA reads as TGTGCCAGCAGCGTAGCGACAGATAATTCACCCCTCCACTTT.

The rearrangement links TRBV7-2 to TRBJ1-1; no clear D gene. V was cut by 3 bases and J by 1 base, with 3 bases left in between. Germline V CDR1 and CDR2: SGHTA, FQGNSA. CDR3 length: 12 amino acids. CDR3 sequence: CASSFRNTEAFF. The CDR3 DNA is TGTGCCAGCAGCTTCCGGAACACTGAAGCTTTCTTT. Full variable domain (rest looked up from reference TRBV7-2 and TRBJ1-1): GAGVSQSPSNKVTEKGKDVELRCDPISGHTALYWYRQSLGQGLEFLIYFQGNSAPDKSGLPSDRFSAERTGGSVSTLTIQRTQQEDSAVYLCASSFRNTEAFFGQGTRLTVV.

The chain uses TRBV11-2 and TRBJ2-1, with TRBD2 matching 12 bases. Looked up from germline, CDR1 is SGHAT and CDR2 is FQNNGV. This CDR3 has 17 residues. Unmatched junction bases numbered 7, after V lost 3 bases and J lost 4 bases. In DNA form, the CDR3 reads TGTGCCAGCAGCTTGGGGACCCTAGCGGGAGGGTACAATGAGCAGTTCTTC. Its translation: CASSLGTLAGGYNEQFF.

This clone was seen only once. The gene calls are TRBV27 and TRBJ2-7; D might be TRBD2 (6 bases). V lost 2 bases and J lost 2, with 13 bases in between. The CDR3 covers 15 residues. CDR1 MNHEY and CDR2 SMNVEV come from the germline V gene (reference sequence). The CDR3 region has the DNA TGTGCCAGCAGTTTAAAGTTGAGCGGGCCCTACGAGCAGTACTTC. Encoded protein: CASSLKLSGPYEQYF.